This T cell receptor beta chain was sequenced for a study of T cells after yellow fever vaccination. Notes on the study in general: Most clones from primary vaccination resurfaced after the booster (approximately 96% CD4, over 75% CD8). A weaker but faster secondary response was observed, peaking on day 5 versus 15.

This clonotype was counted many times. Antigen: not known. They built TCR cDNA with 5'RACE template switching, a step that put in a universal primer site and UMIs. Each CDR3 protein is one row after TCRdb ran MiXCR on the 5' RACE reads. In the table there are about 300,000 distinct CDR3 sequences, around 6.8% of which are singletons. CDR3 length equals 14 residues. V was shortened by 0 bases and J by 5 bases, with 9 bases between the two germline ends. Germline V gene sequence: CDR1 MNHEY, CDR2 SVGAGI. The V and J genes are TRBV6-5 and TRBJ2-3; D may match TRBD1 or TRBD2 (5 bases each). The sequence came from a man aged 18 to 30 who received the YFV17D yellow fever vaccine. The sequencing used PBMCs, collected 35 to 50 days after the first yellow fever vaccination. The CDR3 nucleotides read TGTGCCAGCAGTTACTCCGGGGCACGAGATACGCAGTATTTT. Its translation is CASSYSGARDTQYF.